This T cell receptor (beta chain) appears in the sequencing data of a study of spatial heterogeneity in lung cancer (dated 2019 in TCRdb). A note on the overall study: Donors were around 69 patients with early-stage, untreated non-small cell lung cancer from the lung TRACERx cohort. At surgery, hundreds of tumor regions, some 61 matched nontumor lung samples and 45 to 60 PBMC samples were TCR-sequenced for both alpha and beta chains. Follow-up PBMC samples were sequenced whenever the samples were available, and the median time to follow-up was about 2 years after resection. In non-small cell lung cancer, the study quantitatively compared TCR alpha and beta repertoires across several tumor regions, matched nontumor lung, and blood. In the raw uncorrected reads, each unique combination of TCR and UMI appeared more than ten times on average. The study linked features of the TCR repertoire to counts of nonsynonymous mutations, which were determined by whole-exome sequencing of tumor tissue. Beta-chain transcripts were consistently detected in greater numbers than alpha-chain transcripts, which likely reflected higher beta-chain transcript abundance. Overall study outcomes, separate from this receptor: Ubiquitous expanded tumor TCRs were found in blood more often at tumor resection than at routine follow-up. Comparisons of baseline and follow-up blood repertoires included only 14 patients. Confirming at a functional level the hypothesis that regional TCRs recognize regional mutations was considered to require additional single-cell paired TCR alpha and beta sequencing.

This clonotype was seen at least ten times. Its cognate antigen has yet to be identified. Base quality data are lacking; no much larger clone is found one base away. The germline ends are 8 bases apart after V is trimmed by 7 bases and J by 7 bases. CDR3 length: 11 amino acids, cysteine to phenylalanine. The sequence is cut down to CDR3 DNA, 33 bases in frame from base 1. From a lookup of the germline V gene, CDR1 and CDR2 are MNHEY and SVGAGI. The library was prepared using 5' RACE. TCRdb names NextSeq 500 as the instrument used. The TCR library protocol attached a unique molecular identifier to each TCR cDNA molecule to allow correction of PCR and sequencing errors. The source study handled its data this way. TCR identification, UMI-based error correction and CDR3 extraction were performed with Decombinator tools. TCRs above a frequency of 2 per 1,000, corresponding to the top 1% of the tumor frequency distribution, were defined as expanded. Rényi diversity was computed with the R vegan package after subsampling each repertoire 100 times to 5,000 TCRs. To build CDR3 similarity networks, amino acid triplet string-kernel similarity was used, and CDR3s were connected when their pairwise similarity was above 0.82. The public reads were quality trimmed at Q25 with fastp and then assembled into clones with MiXCR by TCRdb, keeping productive beta chains. Entries are consolidated by CDR3 protein sequence, retaining the most common genes and DNA. The V and J calls and clone size come from TCRdb's table, not from the authors' own analysis. This sample is represented by some 120,000 distinct CDR3 sequences; more than 10% of them were singletons. Approximately 16% of the sample lies in the top ten.

The time point label, read with the paper, signifies: blood at routine non-recurrence follow-up after resection. Whole RNA extracted from tumor and nontumor lung tissue, or from cryopreserved PBMC samples, was used for TCR sequencing without cell sorting. Only patients with enough RNA available from two or more tumor regions were chosen for TCR sequencing. The sample in question was PBMCs, obtained at follow-up. The chain is encoded by TRBV6-5 joined to TRBJ2-1, with the D segment identity uncertain. The clonotype comes from a male donor with early-stage non-small cell lung cancer. The encoded CDR3 is CASTYLNEQFF. In nucleotides, the sequence is TGTGCCAGCACCTACCTGAATGAGCAGTTCTTC.